This TCR beta chain was sequenced during a study of T cells after yellow fever vaccination. Note on this clonotype: Its antigen remains unidentified.

One entry per CDR3 protein, called by TCRdb with MiXCR from the 5' RACE reads. The sample contains a few hundred thousand distinct CDR3 sequences, roughly 4.3% of which appear only once. Overall study findings and caveats: Reappearance after the booster was seen for most primary-vaccination clones, at around 95% CD4 and more than 80% CD8. Only a small proportion of the clonotypes turned up in both the CD4 and the CD8 compartments, likely arising from convergent recombination.

This CDR3 is 14 amino acids long. Trimming took 4 bases from V and 3 from J, leaving 11 bases between them. The germline CDR1 and CDR2 sequences are LGHNA and YSLEER. This TCR was sampled from a man between 18 and 29 years old who received the YFV17D yellow fever vaccine. V is TRBV4-3 and J is TRBJ2-3, with D perhaps given as TRBD1 or TRBD2 (6 bases each). The specimen comprised PBMCs, sampled 5 days after the yellow fever booster vaccination. DNA for the CDR3: TGCGCCAGCAGCCCGGGGGCCGGGACAGATACGCAGTATTTT. Translating it yields CASSPGAGTDTQYF.